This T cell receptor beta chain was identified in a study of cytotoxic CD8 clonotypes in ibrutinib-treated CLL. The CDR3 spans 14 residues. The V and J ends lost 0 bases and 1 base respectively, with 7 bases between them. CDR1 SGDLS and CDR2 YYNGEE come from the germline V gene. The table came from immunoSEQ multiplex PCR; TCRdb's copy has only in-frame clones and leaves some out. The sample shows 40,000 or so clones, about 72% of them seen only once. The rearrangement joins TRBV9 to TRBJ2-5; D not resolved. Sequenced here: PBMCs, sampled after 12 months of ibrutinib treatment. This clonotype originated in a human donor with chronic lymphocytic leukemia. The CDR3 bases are TGTGCCAGCAGCGTAGAGGGCAGCCAAGAGACCCAGTACTTC. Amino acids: CASSVEGSQETQYF.